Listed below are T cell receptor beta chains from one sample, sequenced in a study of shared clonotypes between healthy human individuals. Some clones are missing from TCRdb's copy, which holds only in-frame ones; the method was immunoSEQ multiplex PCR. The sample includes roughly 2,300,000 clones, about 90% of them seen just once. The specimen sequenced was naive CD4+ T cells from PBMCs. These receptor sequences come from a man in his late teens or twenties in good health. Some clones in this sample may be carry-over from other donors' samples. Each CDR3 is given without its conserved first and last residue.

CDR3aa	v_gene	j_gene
ASSFPGLAGADTQY	TRBV7-9	TRBJ2-3
ASSLNRGVNSPLH	TRBV6-5	TRBJ1-6
ASSRGQGKETQY	TRBV7-2	TRBJ2-5
SVGVSSYEQY	TRBV29-1	TRBJ2-7
ASASGTPNTGELF	TRBV18	TRBJ2-2
ASSPYRGSPKNNEQF	TRBV27	TRBJ2-1
ASSFEGSAYEQY	TRBV5-1	TRBJ2-7
ASRGTSATGELF	TRBV28	TRBJ2-2
ASSRKARGLTEAF	TRBV4-3	TRBJ1-1
ASSFRGYEQY	TRBV27	TRBJ2-7
ASSQGRLNYGYT	TRBV4-3	TRBJ1-2
ASTNWPPSSGNTETQY	TRBV28	TRBJ2-5
ASSLIAGVYNEQF	TRBV7-3	TRBJ2-1
ASSPQGGDSHTQY	TRBV7-9	TRBJ2-3
ASSLGRRWSTEAF	TRBV7-6	TRBJ1-1
SVEGLAGNEQF	TRBV29-1	TRBJ2-1
ASSLQGLYNEQF	TRBV5-1	TRBJ2-1
ASNHLDRGDHGTQY	TRBV28	TRBJ2-3
ASSSLTVSGNTIY	TRBV11-2	TRBJ1-3
ASSVLTDTQY	TRBV2	TRBJ2-3
ASSAGYEQY	TRBV6-1	TRBJ2-7
ASVRAQSYEAF	TRBV6-1	TRBJ1-1
ASSTHASASGKGGNEQF	TRBV28	TRBJ2-1
ASSEDREGRQPQH	TRBV6-5	TRBJ1-5
ASSQEIGTPREAF	TRBV4-3	TRBJ1-1
ASSFGGSNTEAF	TRBV28	TRBJ1-1
ASSQPAGDRGNTIY	TRBV4-1	TRBJ1-3
ASSGLLGRASHGELF	TRBV9	TRBJ2-2
ASSEAWWVQETQY	TRBV6-1	TRBJ2-5
ASRRRAPNEKLF	TRBV6-5	TRBJ1-4
ASSLVRPHGYT	TRBV5-5	TRBJ1-2
ASSPGTAGETQY	TRBV6-1	TRBJ2-5
SAPGPYEQY	TRBV20-1	TRBJ2-7
ASSPGTGTYEQY	TRBV2	TRBJ2-7
ASSSVRDRGSNEQF	TRBV7-2	TRBJ2-1
ASSFGTGGFNEKLF	TRBV5-1	TRBJ1-4
ASSLDQQGGTYNEQF	TRBV11-2	TRBJ2-1
ATSRDRAGYT	TRBV15	TRBJ1-2
ASSMTSYNEQF	TRBV11-2	TRBJ2-1
ASSPRPGTSTGAYEQY	TRBV7-9	TRBJ2-7
ASSPRWTSTSSGNTIY	TRBV28	TRBJ1-3
ASSLAPIQGTDTQY	TRBV5-1	TRBJ2-3
ASSLSDVLTEAF	TRBV5-1	TRBJ1-1
ASSQIQGGDTQY	TRBV14	TRBJ2-3
ASSITPGQGRTGELF	TRBV19	TRBJ2-2
ASSLSPDRTKSPLH	TRBV5-6	TRBJ1-6
ASSPTSYNTEAF	TRBV9	TRBJ1-1
ASSYAGTNYGYT	TRBV6-6	TRBJ1-2
ASSRDRITSYSGANVLT	TRBV4-3	TRBJ2-6
SCLGSYGYT	TRBV29-1	TRBJ1-2
ASSSGKSGANVLT	TRBV7-3	TRBJ2-6
SVYRGQGANQPQH	TRBV29-1	TRBJ1-5
ASSRTGDGNQPQH	TRBV2	TRBJ1-5
ASTQGPGDGAF	TRBV18	TRBJ1-1
ASSQGSGTSTDTQY	TRBV4-1	TRBJ2-3
ASSLGGGNQPQH	TRBV28	TRBJ1-5
ASSPRTGSYEQY	TRBV4-3	TRBJ2-7
SVVGGQTYEQY	TRBV29-1	TRBJ2-7
ASSVGTAFTDTQY	TRBV9	TRBJ2-3